The next 2 T cell receptor beta chains were all read from a single sample in a study of cytomegalovirus exposure and HLA in healthy donors. The PCR had 60 Vbeta and 13 Jbeta primers. Repertoires were generated with immunoSEQ multiplex PCR, while TCRdb's copy carries only in-frame clones and drops some. The sample records roughly 220,000 clones, 65% to 80% being singletons. Source material: PBMCs. The receptors originated from a man aged 45-65 years in good health and CMV-seronegative.

CDR3 sequence (DNA): TGTGCCAGCAGCTTAGGGACTAGCGGGAGTGGCAACTCCTACGAGCAGTACTTC. Amino acid sequence: CASSLGTSGSGNSYEQYF. V gene TRBV11-1 combines with J gene TRBJ2-5; 13 bases map to TRBD2. Near its end, the DNA agrees better with TRBJ2-7, so the J call may be wrong. Germline assignment: CDR1 SGHAT and CDR2 FQDESV (reference sequence). The CDR3 spans 18 residues.

DNA of the CDR3: TGTGCCAGCAGCCCCGGGGTGGAGACCCAGTACTTC. It encodes CASSPGVETQYF. J is TRBJ2-5 and V is TRBV9; a weak D match, TRBD2 (5 bases). The CDR3 loop spans 12 amino acids. V dropped 4 bases and J dropped 5 bases, with 9 bases sitting between them. Germline CDR1 and CDR2: SGDLS and YYNGEE.